Below, 16 T cell receptor beta chains from the same sample are listed, as sequenced in a study of regulatory T cells in long-lasting Graves disease. Time point in this sample: persistent/refractory GD, antithyroid drugs over 5 years with positive TRAb. Extracted PBMC RNA gave rise to the TCR library. The TCR beta library used iRepertoire HTBI primers with Arm-PCR amplification of CDR3. TCRdb passed the multiplex PCR reads through MiXCR, listing each CDR3 protein once. Of hundreds of thousands of distinct CDR3 sequences in the sample, about 20% were seen once. Specimen: peripheral blood mononuclear cells (PBMCs), collected when the disease was refractory, from a patient treated with antithyroid drugs. Receptor source: a female donor with Graves disease.

The chain links TRBV9 to TRBJ1-5; tentatively, D is TRBD1 (6 bases). The CDR3 sequence is 15 residues long. Germline lookup yields CDR1 SGDLS and CDR2 YYNGEE. V dropped 0 bases and J dropped 10 bases, with 17 bases sitting between them. The CDR3 DNA reads as TGTGCCAGCAGCGTAGAAGGGGGGACCTCGGGACCCCAGCATTTT. This translates into CASSVEGGTSGPQHF.

This clonotype was observed a handful of times. The chain recombines TRBV3-1 with TRBJ2-1; D is unresolved. The germline V gene encodes CDR1 LGHDT and CDR2 YNNKEL (reference sequence). V lost 1 base, J lost 1 base, and 8 bases lay in between. CDR3 length equals 15 residues. CDR3 sequence: CASSQAVGSYNEQFF. In DNA form, the CDR3 reads TGTGCCAGCAGCCAAGCCGTTGGTTCCTACAATGAGCAGTTCTTC.

In this sample, this clonotype turned up a few times. The J gene is TRBJ2-1, the V gene TRBV20-1; the match to TRBD2 covers 13 bases. CDR1 is DFQATT and CDR2 is SNEGSKA in the germline V gene (reference sequence). The CDR3 contains 16 residues. V lost 3 bases and J lost 10; bases outside the gene matches: 12. The CDR3 is CSASWTVGLAGDEQFF. The CDR3 bases are TGCAGTGCTAGCTGGACTGTAGGACTAGCGGGAGACGAGCAGTTCTTC.

The chain joins TRBV5-1 to TRBJ2-5; a weak D match, TRBD1 (6 bases). CDR3 length: 14 amino acids. From germline, CDR1 is SGHRS and CDR2 YFSETQ. The germline V and J ends were trimmed by 2 bases and 1 base, with 9 bases remaining between them. CDR3 sequence: CASSFTGIQETQYF. The CDR3, as DNA: TGCGCCAGCAGCTTCACAGGGATCCAAGAGACCCAGTACTTC.

The table lists this clonotype with many counts. The chain has TRBV27 and TRBJ1-3; tentatively, D is TRBD1 (6 bases). The CDR3 length is 14 residues. Germline-derived CDR1 and CDR2 are MNHEY and SMNVEV (reference sequence). With 6 bases removed from V and 4 bases from J, the gap between germline ends came to 13 bases. This CDR3 is CASSKQGTGNTIYF. The CDR3 coding sequence is TGTGCCAGCAGCAAACAGGGAACCGGAAACACCATATATTTT.

In this sample, this clonotype turned up many times. The V and J genes are TRBV12-3 or TRBV12-4 and TRBJ2-7; unclear D gene. Trimming took off 4 bases at V and 2 bases at J, with 15 bases between the two ends. The CDR3 has 15 residues. Written as DNA, the CDR3 is TGTGCCAGCAGTTCCCTTAATGGGTCACCCTACGAGCAGTACTTC. Translation gives CASSSLNGSPYEQYF.

This clonotype was observed at least ten times. The chain carries TRBV2 and TRBJ1-5; D might be TRBD1 (6 bases). The V gene's germline CDR1 is SNHLY and CDR2 FYNNEI. CDR3 length: 14 residues. V gave up 7 bases and J gave up 4 bases, with 14 bases separating them. The CDR3 here is CASMPDSLNQPQHF. In DNA form, the CDR3 reads TGTGCCAGCATGCCGGACAGCCTAAATCAGCCCCAGCATTTT.

The V call is TRBV7-9, the J call TRBJ2-7, with 9 bases fitting TRBD1. Germline lookup yields CDR1 SEHNR and CDR2 FQNEAQ (reference sequence). The CDR3 runs 15 residues. Trimming took 1 base from V and 4 from J; bases not matched to a gene: 5. The CDR3 DNA sequence: TGTGCCAGCAGCTTAGAAGGGACAGGGATGTACGAGCAGTACTTC. This codes for CASSLEGTGMYEQYF.

The genes are TRBV11-2 and TRBJ2-7; D gene ambiguous. V was cut by 2 bases and J by 6 bases, with 11 bases left in between. There are 13 residues in the CDR3. CDR1 and CDR2 from the germline V gene are SGHAT and FQNNGV. The CDR3 bases are TGTGCCAGCAGCTTAATCGCAGTCGGCGAGCAGTACTTC. The encoded protein is CASSLIAVGEQYF.

The gene calls are TRBV2 and TRBJ2-1, with D tentatively TRBD2 (6 bases). Germline CDR1 is SNHLY and CDR2 is FYNNEI. This CDR3 is 15 amino acids long. V was shortened by 6 bases and J by 4 bases, with 16 bases between the two germline ends. CDR3 protein: CASRVGLASYNEQFF. The DNA of the CDR3 is TGTGCCAGCAGAGTCGGTCTAGCGAGTTACAATGAGCAGTTCTTC.

This clonotype has ten or more counts. The chain recombines TRBV6-5 with TRBJ2-7, with 7 bases identical to TRBD1. The V segment lost 2 bases and the J segment 10 bases; nucleotides outside the gene matches: 11. Germline CDR1 and CDR2: MNHEY and SVGAGI. The CDR3 length is 14 residues. DNA of the CDR3: TGTGCCAGCAGTTACCTTAGCGTTTACAGGGGACAGTACTTC. Its translation: CASSYLSVYRGQYF.

This clonotype has a count of ten or more. V and J are TRBV28 and TRBJ2-4, with TRBD1 as a possible D gene (6 bases). Germline CDR1 is MDHEN and CDR2 is SYDVKM. Deletions cut 4 bases from V and 0 bases from J, with 13 bases between. CDR3 length: 16 amino acids. The CDR3: CASSSRDILAKNIQYF. The CDR3 nucleotides are TGTGCCAGCAGTTCCCGGGACATCCTAGCCAAAAACATTCAGTACTTC.

This chain joins TRBV11-2 and TRBJ2-3; 7 bases align to TRBD1. The CDR3 is 16 amino acids. J gave up 1 base and V 1 base, and 5 bases lay outside the gene matches. Per the germline V gene, CDR1 is SGHAT and CDR2 is FQNNGV. The CDR3 region has the DNA TGTGCCAGCAGCTTAGGCAGAACAGGGGGCACAGATACGCAGTATTTT. Its translation: CASSLGRTGGTDTQYF.

The chain joins TRBV29-1 to TRBJ2-2, with a tentative D call TRBD2 (6 bases). CDR1 and CDR2 (germline): SQVTM, ANQGSEA. The CDR3 extends over 12 amino acids. V was pared by 7 bases and J by 3 bases, with 9 bases between. The CDR3 DNA sequence: TGCAGCGCGGGACTCTACACCGGGGAGCTGTTTTTT. Protein sequence: CSAGLYTGELFF.

This clonotype was recorded many times. The chain has TRBV20-1 and TRBJ1-5; 7 nucleotides agree with TRBD1. Germline CDR1 DFQATT, CDR2 SNEGSKA (reference sequence). CDR3 size: 13 residues. V was pared by 7 bases and J by 3 bases, with 6 bases of the junction left unmatched. DNA of the CDR3: TGCAGTGTACCGGGACAGTCCAATCAGCCCCAGCATTTT. This gives the protein CSVPGQSNQPQHF.

This clonotype has just a few counts. The gene calls are TRBV28 and TRBJ2-6; the D is unclear. Germline CDR1 reads MDHEN; CDR2 reads SYDVKM. CDR3 size: 17 residues. Trimming cost V 6 bases and J 0 bases, with 15 bases left between them. CDR3 amino acids: CASRINPQVSGANVLTF. CDR3 coding DNA: TGTGCCAGCAGAATAAATCCTCAGGTCTCTGGGGCCAACGTCCTGACTTTC.